This T cell receptor beta chain was sequenced in a study of blood T cell repertoires in COVID-19. At the level of the study: Sources were T cells, B-cell-depleted T cells, or PBMCs; the material itself was cDNA or gDNA.

Germline V gene lookup returns CDR1 SQVTM and CDR2 ANQGSEA. The CDR3 consists of 16 residues. Deletions cut 0 bases from V and 5 bases from J, with 19 bases between. Per the authors' pipeline: Reference gene primers were amplified, and this amplification served to estimate nucleated cell counts. Some clones are missing from TCRdb's copy, which holds only in-frame ones; the method was immunoSEQ multiplex PCR. That table is the source of V, J and clone size, and D and trimming were worked out from the DNA. The table records almost 200,000 clones, 85% of them present only once. This chain uses TRBV29-1 with TRBJ1-2; possibly TRBD1 for D (6 bases). The receptor was derived from a man aged 55 to 70 with COVID-19, enrolled during active disease. Source material: peripheral blood. The CDR3 DNA is TGCAGCGTTGAAGATCGGTCAGGGGCTTGGTTATATGGCTACACCTTC. Its translation is CSVEDRSGAWLYGYTF.